A single sample is the source of the 5 T cell receptor beta chains below, sequenced in a study of T cell responses to AZD1222 COVID-19 vaccine. The assay was immunoSEQ multiplex PCR, and TCRdb's table has in-frame clones only and misses some. The repertoire has 150,000 to 200,000 clones, 91% of them found once; the top ten carry approximately 1.3%. The sample here was peripheral blood, taken 28 days after the second AZD1222 dose. These TCRs come from an adult who received the AZD1222 COVID-19 vaccine.

This chain links TRBV9 with TRBJ1-4; 11 bases map to TRBD1. The CDR3 length is 16 residues. Unmatched junction bases numbered 8, after V lost 3 bases and J lost 7 bases. CDR1 is SGDLS and CDR2 is YYNGEE in the germline V gene. Written as DNA, the CDR3 is TGTGCCAGCAGCGCGGACAGGGGGCGGATGGGTGAAAAACTGTTTTTT. Amino acids: CASSADRGRMGEKLFF.

The rearrangement links TRBV7-8 to TRBJ1-2; 9 positions agree with TRBD1. Losses at the gene ends were 11 bases for V and 2 bases for J; bases not matched to a gene: 3. This CDR3 comprises 12 residues. Germline V gives CDR1 SGHVS, CDR2 FQNEAQ. The CDR3 sequence: CASGTGNYGYTF. The CDR3 DNA is TGTGCCTCCGGGACAGGGAACTATGGCTACACCTTC.

The rearrangement links TRBV29-1 to TRBJ2-5; 10 bases are a match to TRBD1. Germline CDR1 and CDR2: SQVTM and ANQGSEA. Trimming cost V 7 bases and J 4 bases; bases outside gene matches: 3. This CDR3 is built from 12 residues. CDR3 nucleotides: TGCAGCGGAGGACAGGGGGTAGAGACCCAGTACTTC. Protein sequence: CSGGQGVETQYF.

V usage is TRBV5-4 and J usage is TRBJ2-1, with 10 bases fitting TRBD2. With 3 bases clipped from V and 10 bases from J, the junction kept 13 bases outside the gene matches. The CDR3 consists of 16 residues. Germline-derived CDR1 and CDR2 are SGHNT and YYREEE (reference sequence). CDR3 coding DNA: TGTGCCAGCAGCTCGTCCGGGACTAGCGCAACAATGGAGCAGTTCTTC. This sequence encodes CASSSSGTSATMEQFF.

The chain couples TRBV6-6 to TRBJ1-4; 9 nucleotides agree with TRBD1. CDR1 is MNHNY, CDR2 SVGAGI, per germline (reference sequence). Trimming at V came to 6 bases and at J to 5 bases, leaving 4 bases not matched to a gene. The CDR3 consists of 14 residues. CDR3 DNA sequence: TGTGCCAGCAGCACCGGGACAGGGAATGAAAAACTGTTTTTT. This encodes CASSTGTGNEKLFF.